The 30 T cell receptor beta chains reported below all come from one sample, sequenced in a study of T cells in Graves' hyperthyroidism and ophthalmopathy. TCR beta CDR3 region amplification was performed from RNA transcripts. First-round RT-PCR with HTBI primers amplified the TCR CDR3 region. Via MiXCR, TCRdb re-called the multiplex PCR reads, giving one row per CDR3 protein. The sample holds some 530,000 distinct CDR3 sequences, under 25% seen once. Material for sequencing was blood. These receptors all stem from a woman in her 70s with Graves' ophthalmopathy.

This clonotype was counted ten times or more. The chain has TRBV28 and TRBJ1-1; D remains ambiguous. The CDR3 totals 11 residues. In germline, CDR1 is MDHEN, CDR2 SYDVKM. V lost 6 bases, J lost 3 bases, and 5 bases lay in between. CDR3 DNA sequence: TGTGCCAGCAGAGCCTACACTGAAGCTTTCTTT. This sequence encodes CASRAYTEAFF.

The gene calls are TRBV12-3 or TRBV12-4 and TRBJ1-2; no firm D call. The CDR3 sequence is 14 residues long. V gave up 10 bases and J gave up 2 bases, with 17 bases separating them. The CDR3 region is CATDSDGKNYGYTF. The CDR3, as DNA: TGTGCCACCGACTCGGACGGGAAAAACTATGGCTACACCTTC.

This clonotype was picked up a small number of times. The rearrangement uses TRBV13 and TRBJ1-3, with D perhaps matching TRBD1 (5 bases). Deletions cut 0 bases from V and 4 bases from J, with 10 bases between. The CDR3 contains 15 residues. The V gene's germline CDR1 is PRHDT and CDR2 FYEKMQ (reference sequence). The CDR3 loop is CASSLGGRGGNTIYF. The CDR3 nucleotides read TGTGCCAGCAGCTTAGGGGGGCGCGGAGGAAACACCATATATTTT.

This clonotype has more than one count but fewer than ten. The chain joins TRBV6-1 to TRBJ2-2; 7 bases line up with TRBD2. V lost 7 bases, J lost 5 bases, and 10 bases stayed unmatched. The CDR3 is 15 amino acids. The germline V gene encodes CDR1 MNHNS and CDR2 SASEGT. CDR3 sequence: CASKAGTQMTGELFF. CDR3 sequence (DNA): TGTGCCAGCAAAGCGGGGACCCAAATGACCGGGGAGCTGTTTTTT.

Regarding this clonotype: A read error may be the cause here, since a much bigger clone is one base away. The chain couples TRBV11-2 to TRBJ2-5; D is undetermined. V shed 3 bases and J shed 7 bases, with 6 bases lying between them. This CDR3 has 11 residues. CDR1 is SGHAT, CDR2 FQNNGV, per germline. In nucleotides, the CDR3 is TGTGCCAGCAGCTTTACGGGGACCCAGTACTTC. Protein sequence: CASSFTGTQYF.

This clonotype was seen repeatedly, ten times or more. CDR3 bases: TGTGCCAGCAGTGGAGGGACAGGGTTAACCGGGGAGCTGTTTTTT. It translates to CASSGGTGLTGELFF. The chain couples TRBV2 to TRBJ2-2, with TRBD1 matching 9 bases. The germline CDR1 and CDR2 sequences are SNHLY and FYNNEI. After removal of 4 bases from V and 5 bases from J, the junction contained 5 bases not matched to a gene. The CDR3 covers 15 residues.

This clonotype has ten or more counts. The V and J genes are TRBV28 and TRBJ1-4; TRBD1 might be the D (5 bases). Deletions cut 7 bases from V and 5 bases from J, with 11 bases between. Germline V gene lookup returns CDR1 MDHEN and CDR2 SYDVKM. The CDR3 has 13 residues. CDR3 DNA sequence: TGTGCCAGCAAGGGCAGGGAGAATGAAAAACTGTTTTTT. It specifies CASKGRENEKLFF.

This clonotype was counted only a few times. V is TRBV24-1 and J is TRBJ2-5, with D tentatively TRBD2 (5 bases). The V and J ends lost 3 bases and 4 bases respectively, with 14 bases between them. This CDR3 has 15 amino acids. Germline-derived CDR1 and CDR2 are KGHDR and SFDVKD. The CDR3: CATSDRRGGAETQYF. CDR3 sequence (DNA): TGTGCCACCAGTGATCGTCGGGGTGGTGCAGAGACCCAGTACTTC.

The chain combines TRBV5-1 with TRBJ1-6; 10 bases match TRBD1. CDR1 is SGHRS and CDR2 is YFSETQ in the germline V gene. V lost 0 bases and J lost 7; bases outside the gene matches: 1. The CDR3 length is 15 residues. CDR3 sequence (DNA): TGCGCCAGCAGCTTGGCGGGACAGGGGAATTCACCCCTCCACTTT. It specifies CASSLAGQGNSPLHF. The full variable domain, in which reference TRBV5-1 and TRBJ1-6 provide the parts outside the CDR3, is KAGVTQTPRYLIKTRGQQVTLSCSPISGHRSVSWYQQTPGQGLQFLFEYFSETQRNKGNFPGRFSGRQFSNSRSEMNVSTLELGDSALYLCASSLAGQGNSPLHFGNGTRLTVT.

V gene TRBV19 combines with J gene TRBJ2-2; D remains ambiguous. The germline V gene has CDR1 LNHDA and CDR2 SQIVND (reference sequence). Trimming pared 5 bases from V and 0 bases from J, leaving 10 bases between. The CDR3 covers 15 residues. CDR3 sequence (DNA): TGTGCCAGTAGTCAGACCCCGGCGAACACCGGGGAGCTGTTTTTT. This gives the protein CASSQTPANTGELFF.

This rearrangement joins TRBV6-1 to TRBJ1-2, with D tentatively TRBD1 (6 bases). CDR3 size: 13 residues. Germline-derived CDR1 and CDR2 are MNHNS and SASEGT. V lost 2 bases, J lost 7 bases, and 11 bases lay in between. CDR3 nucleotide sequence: TGTGCCAGCAGTGAAAGGGGGGGAACTGGCTACACCTTC. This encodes CASSERGGTGYTF.

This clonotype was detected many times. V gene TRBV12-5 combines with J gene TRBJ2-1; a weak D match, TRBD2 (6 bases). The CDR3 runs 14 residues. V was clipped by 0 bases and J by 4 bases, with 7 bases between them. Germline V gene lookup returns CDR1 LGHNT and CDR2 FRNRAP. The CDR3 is CASGLVGGYNEQFF. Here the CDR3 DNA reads TGTGCTAGTGGTTTGGTTGGGGGGTACAATGAGCAGTTCTTC.

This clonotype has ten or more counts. In DNA, the CDR3 is TGCGCCAGCAGCCAAGTTACAGGCTTTGGTAATCAGCCCCAGCATTTT. Translation gives CASSQVTGFGNQPQHF. The chain joins TRBV4-1 to TRBJ1-5, with D perhaps matching TRBD1 (5 bases). Trimming shortened V by 1 base and J by 4 bases, and 14 bases separated the two germline ends. Germline values: CDR1 MGHRA, CDR2 YSYEKL. This CDR3 contains 16 residues.

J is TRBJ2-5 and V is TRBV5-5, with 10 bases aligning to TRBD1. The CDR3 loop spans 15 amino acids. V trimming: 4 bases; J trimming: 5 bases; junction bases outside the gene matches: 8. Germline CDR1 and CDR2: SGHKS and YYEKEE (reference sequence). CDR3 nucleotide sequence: TGTGCCAGCAGCCAACGACAGGGGGCCTGGGAGACCCAGTACTTC. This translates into CASSQRQGAWETQYF.

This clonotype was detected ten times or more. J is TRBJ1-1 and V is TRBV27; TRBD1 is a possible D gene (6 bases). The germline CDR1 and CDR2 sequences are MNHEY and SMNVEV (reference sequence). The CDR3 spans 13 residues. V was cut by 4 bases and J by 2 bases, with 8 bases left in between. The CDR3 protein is CASSYRVNTEAFF. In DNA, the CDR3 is TGTGCCAGCAGTTACAGGGTTAACACTGAAGCTTTCTTT.

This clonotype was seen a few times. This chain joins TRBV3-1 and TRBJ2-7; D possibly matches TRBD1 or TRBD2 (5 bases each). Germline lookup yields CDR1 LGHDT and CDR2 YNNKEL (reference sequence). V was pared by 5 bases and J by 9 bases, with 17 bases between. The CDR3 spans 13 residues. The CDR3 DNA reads TGTGCCAGCAGCACCCGCCCATTGAGGGGGCAGTACTTC. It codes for CASSTRPLRGQYF.

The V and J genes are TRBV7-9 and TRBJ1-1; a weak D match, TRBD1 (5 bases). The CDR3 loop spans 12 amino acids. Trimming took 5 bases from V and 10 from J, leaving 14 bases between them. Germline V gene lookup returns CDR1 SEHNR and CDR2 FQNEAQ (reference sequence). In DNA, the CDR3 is TGTGCCAGCAGCCCGGGGGGTGGAGGAGCTTTCTTT. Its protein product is CASSPGGGGAFF.

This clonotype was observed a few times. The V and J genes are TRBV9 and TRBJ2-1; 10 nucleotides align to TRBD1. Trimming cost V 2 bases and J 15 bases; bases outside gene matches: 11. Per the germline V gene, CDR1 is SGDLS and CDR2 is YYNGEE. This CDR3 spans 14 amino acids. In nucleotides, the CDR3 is TGTGCCAGCAGCGTTCAAGCCGGGACAGGGGATCGGTTCTTC. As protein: CASSVQAGTGDRFF.

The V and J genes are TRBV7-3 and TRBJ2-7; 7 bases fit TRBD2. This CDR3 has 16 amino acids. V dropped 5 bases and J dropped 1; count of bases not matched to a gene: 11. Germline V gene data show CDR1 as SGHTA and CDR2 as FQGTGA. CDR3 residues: CASSPQGGSKSYEQYF. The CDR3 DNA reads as TGTGCCAGCAGCCCCCAGGGCGGGAGTAAATCCTACGAGCAGTACTTC.

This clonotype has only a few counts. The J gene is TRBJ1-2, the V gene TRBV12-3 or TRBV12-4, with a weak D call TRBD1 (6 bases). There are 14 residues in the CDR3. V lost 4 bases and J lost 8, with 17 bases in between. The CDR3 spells CASSYGGGQRGYTF. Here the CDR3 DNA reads TGTGCCAGCAGTTATGGGGGGGGCCAAAGGGGCTACACCTTC.

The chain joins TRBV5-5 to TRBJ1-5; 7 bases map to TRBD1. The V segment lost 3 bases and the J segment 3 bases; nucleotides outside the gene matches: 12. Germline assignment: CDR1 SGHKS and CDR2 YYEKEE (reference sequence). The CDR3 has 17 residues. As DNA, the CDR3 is TGTGCCAGCAGCTACCAGACGACGGGACAGCACAATCAGCCCCAGCATTTT. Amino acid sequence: CASSYQTTGQHNQPQHF.

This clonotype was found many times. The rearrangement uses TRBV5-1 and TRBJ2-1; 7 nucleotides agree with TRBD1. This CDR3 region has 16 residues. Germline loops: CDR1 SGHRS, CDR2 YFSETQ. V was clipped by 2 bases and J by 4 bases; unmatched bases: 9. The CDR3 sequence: CASSFGGQERYNEQFF. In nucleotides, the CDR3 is TGCGCCAGCAGCTTCGGCGGACAGGAAAGATACAATGAGCAGTTCTTC. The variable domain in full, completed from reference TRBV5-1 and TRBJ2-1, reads KAGVTQTPRYLIKTRGQQVTLSCSPISGHRSVSWYQQTPGQGLQFLFEYFSETQRNKGNFPGRFSGRQFSNSRSEMNVSTLELGDSALYLCASSFGGQERYNEQFFGPGTRLTVL.

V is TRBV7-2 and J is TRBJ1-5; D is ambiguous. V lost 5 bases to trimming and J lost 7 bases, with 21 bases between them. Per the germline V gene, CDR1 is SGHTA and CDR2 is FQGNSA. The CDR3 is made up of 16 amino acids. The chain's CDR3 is CASSPEGGKGGQPQHF. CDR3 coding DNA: TGTGCCAGCAGCCCGGAGGGAGGGAAGGGAGGACAGCCCCAGCATTTT.

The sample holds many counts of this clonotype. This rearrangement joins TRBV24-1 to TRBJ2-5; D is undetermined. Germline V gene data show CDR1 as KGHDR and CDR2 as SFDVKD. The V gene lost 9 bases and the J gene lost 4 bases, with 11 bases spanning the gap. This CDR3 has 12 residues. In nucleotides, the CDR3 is TGTGCCACCGTGCACAGTGGAGAGACCCAGTACTTC. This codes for CATVHSGETQYF.

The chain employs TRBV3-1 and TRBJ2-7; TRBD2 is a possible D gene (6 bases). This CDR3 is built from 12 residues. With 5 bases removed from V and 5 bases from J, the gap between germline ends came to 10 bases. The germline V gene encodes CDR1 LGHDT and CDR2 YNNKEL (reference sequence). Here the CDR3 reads CASSGLRHEQYF. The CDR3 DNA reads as TGTGCCAGCAGCGGACTACGGCACGAGCAGTACTTC.

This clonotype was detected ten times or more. The CDR3 DNA reads as TGTGCCAGCAGTCAACCCGCCACACGGGAGCAGTTCTTC. Translated: CASSQPATREQFF. V and J are TRBV28 and TRBJ2-1; D is unclear. CDR3 length: 13 residues. V lost 5 bases and J 10 bases, leaving 15 bases between the germline ends. Germline V gene data show CDR1 as MDHEN and CDR2 as SYDVKM.

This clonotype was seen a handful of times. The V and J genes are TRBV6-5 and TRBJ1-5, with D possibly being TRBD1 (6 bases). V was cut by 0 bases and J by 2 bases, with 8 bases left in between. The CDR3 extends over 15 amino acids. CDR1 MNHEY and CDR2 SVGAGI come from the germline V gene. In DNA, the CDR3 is TGTGCCAGCAGTTACTCCCACAGGGGCAATCAGCCCCAGCATTTT. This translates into CASSYSHRGNQPQHF.

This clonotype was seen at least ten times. The CDR3 loop is CASSNEGQGSGGYTF. CDR3 nucleotides: TGTGCCAGCAGTAACGAAGGACAGGGGAGTGGTGGCTACACCTTC. This rearrangement joins TRBV2 to TRBJ1-2; TRBD1 matches 9 bases. Trimming removed 5 bases from V and 7 bases from J; junction bases left unmatched: 11. CDR1 and CDR2 from the germline V gene are SNHLY and FYNNEI. This CDR3 contains 15 residues.

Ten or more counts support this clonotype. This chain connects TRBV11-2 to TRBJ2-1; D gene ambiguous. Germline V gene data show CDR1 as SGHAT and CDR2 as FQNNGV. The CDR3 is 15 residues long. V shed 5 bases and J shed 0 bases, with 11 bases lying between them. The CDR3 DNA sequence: TGTGCCAGCAGCCTCCAGGAGAGCTCCTACAATGAGCAGTTCTTC. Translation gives CASSLQESSYNEQFF.

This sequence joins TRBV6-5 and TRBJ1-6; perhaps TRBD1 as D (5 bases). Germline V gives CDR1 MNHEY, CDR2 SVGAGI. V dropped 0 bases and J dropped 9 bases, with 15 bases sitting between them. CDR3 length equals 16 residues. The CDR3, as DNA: TGTGCCAGCAGTTACTCGATGGCAGGGAGGGGTTCACCCCTCCACTTT. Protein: CASSYSMAGRGSPLHF.